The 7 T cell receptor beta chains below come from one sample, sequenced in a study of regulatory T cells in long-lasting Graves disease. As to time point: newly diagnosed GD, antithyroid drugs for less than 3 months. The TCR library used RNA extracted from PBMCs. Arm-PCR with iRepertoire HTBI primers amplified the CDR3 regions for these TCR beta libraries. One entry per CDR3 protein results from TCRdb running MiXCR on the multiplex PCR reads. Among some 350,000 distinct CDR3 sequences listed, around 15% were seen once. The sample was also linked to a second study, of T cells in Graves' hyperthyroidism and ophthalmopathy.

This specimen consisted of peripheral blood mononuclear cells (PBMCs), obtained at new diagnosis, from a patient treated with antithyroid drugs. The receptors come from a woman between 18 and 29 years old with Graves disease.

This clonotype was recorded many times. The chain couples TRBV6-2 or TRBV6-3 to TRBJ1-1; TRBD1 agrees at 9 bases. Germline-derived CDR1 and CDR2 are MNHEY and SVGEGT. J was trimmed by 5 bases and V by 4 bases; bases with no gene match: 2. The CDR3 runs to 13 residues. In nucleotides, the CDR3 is TGTGCCAGCAGTTGGACAGGGGTTACTGAAGCTTTCTTT. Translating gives CASSWTGVTEAFF.

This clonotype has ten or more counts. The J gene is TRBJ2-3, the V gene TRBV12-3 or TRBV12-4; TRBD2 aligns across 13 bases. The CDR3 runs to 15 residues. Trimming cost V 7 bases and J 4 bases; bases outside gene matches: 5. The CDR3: CASTRLAGGADTQYF. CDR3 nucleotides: TGTGCCAGCACCAGACTAGCGGGAGGTGCAGATACGCAGTATTTT.

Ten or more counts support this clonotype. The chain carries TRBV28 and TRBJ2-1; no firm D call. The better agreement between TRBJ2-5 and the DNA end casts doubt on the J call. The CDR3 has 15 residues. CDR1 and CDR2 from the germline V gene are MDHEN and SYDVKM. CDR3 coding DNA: TGTGCCAGCAGTTTAGCTAGGGCGGAGAAAGAGACCCAGTACTTC. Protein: CASSLARAEKETQYF.

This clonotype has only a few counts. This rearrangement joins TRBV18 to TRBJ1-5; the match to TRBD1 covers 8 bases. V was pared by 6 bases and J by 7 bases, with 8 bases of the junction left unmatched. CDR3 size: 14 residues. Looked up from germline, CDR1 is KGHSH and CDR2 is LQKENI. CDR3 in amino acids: CASSDTGGPQPQHF. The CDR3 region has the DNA TGTGCCAGCTCTGATACAGGGGGACCCCAGCCCCAGCATTTT.

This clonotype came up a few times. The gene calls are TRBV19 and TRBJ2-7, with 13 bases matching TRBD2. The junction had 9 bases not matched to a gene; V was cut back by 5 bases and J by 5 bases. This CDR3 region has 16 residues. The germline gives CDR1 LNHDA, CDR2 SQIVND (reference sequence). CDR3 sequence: CASSRTSGRALDEQYF. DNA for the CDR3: TGTGCCAGTAGTCGTACTAGCGGGAGGGCCCTAGACGAGCAGTACTTC.

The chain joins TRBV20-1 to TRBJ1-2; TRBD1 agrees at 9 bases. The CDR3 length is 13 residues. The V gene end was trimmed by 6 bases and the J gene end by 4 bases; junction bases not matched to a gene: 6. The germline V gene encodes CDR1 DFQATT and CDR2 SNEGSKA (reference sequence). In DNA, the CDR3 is TGCAGTGCCAGCACAGGGGGCGTCTATGGCTACACCTTC. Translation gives CSASTGGVYGYTF.

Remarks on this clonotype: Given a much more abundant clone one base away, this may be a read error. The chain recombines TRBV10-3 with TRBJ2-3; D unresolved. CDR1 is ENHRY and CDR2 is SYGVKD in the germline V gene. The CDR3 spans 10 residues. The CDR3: CTTVADTQYF. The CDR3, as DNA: TGTACCACCGTTGCAGATACGCAGTATTTT.